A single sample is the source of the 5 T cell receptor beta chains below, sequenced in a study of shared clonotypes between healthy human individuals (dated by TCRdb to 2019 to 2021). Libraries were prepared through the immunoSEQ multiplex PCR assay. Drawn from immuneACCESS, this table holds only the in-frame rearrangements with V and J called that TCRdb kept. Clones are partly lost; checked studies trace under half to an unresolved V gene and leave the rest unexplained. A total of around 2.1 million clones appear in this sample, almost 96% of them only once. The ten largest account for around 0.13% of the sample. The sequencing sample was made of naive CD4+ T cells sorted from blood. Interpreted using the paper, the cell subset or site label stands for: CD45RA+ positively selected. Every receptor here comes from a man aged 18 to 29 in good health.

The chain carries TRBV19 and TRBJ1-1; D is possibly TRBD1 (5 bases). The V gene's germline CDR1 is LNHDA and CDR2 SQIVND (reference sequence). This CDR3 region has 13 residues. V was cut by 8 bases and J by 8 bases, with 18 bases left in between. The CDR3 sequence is CASQNLGVREAFF. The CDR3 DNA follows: TGTGCCAGTCAGAATCTGGGGGTGAGAGAAGCTTTCTTT.

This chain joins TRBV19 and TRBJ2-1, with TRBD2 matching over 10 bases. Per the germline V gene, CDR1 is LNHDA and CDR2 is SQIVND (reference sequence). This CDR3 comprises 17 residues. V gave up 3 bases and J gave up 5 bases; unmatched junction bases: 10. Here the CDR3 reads CASSIMGSGLADNEQFF. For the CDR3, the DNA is TGTGCCAGTAGTATTATGGGCTCCGGACTAGCGGACAATGAGCAGTTCTTC.

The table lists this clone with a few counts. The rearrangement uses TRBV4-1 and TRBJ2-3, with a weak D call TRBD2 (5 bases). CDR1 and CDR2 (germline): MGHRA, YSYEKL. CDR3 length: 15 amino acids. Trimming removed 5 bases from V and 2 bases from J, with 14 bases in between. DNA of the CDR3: TGCGCCAGCAGCTCCGGACTGATATCCACAGATACGCAGTATTTT. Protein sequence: CASSSGLISTDTQYF.

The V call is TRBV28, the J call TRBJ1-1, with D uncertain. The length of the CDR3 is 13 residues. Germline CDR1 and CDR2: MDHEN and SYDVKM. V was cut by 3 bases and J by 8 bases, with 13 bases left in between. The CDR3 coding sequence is TGTGCCAGCAGTTTCCGGATGTGGGAGGAAGCTTTCTTT. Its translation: CASSFRMWEEAFF.

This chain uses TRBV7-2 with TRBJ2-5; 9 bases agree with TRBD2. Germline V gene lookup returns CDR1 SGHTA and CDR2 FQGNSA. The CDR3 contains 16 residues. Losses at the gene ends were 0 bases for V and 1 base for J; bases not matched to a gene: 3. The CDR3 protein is CASSLAKTSGQETQYF. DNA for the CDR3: TGTGCCAGCAGCTTAGCGAAGACTAGCGGCCAAGAGACCCAGTACTTC.